This T cell receptor beta chain was retrieved from a study of metastatic and nonmetastatic thyroid tumors (dated by TCRdb to 2020 to 2021). Describing the broader study: The researchers compared repertoires between peripheral blood samples and tumor or nodule tissue samples from patients with malignant or benign thyroid disease.

No patient had received any treatment before thyroid surgery. The study retrospectively analysed patient clinical samples collected from about 2012 to 2018 using T-cell receptor beta sequencing. Study-wide findings and limitations: TCR beta diversity was reported as significantly higher in malignant tumors than in benign nodules, in both blood and tumor samples.

According to the germline V gene (reference sequence), CDR1 reads LNHDA and CDR2 reads SQIVND. Spanning cysteine to phenylalanine, the CDR3 consists of 13 amino acids. The kept DNA is CDR3 alone, 39 bases in frame from the first base. This clone showed up just a few times. Which antigen it targets is not known. A much larger clonotype is one base distant, so this may be a read error. The sample has other DNA sequences that encode this CDR3 too. The library was produced with PCR. The reads were generated on an Illumina HiSeq 4000. High-throughput sequencing was used to profile the TCR beta-chain CDR3 region of every patient. On the authors' methods: A classifier to discriminate distant-metastatic papillary thyroid cancer patients was built from CDR3 differences across clinicopathological groups. The Shannon index was used to assess repertoire diversity, and the Morisita-Horn index was used to assess tumor-blood repertoire similarity. TCRdb passed the public sequencing reads through fastp at Q25 and MiXCR, retaining productive beta sequences. TCRdb's processing, not the authors' own work, is the source of the V and J calls. This sample comprises tens of thousands of clones, 9% to 13% of them detected only once. The biggest ten clones account for approximately 8.7% of the sample.

The chain links TRBV19 with TRBJ2-1; the D gene lacks a confident call. This TCR came from a male donor with papillary thyroid cancer or a benign thyroid nodule (not recorded which). Some clones in this sample may be carry-over from other donors' samples. The source material was blood. The nucleotide sequence reads TGTGCTAGTAGTATAGATCTGAATAATGAGCAGTTCTTC. Translated, it reads CASSIDLNNEQFF.